This T cell receptor beta chain appears in the sequencing data of a study of response to subunit inactivated influenza vaccine. Via MiXCR, TCRdb re-called the RT-PCR reads, giving one row per CDR3 protein. The sample contains over 650,000 distinct CDR3 sequences, 15% to 20% of which appear only once. The length of the CDR3 is 13 residues. CDR1 and CDR2 (germline): DFQATT, SNEGSKA (reference sequence). Findings and limits, study-wide: Each seasonal influenza vaccination recruits few new T cells, the authors suggested.

A word on this clonotype: The antigen is undetermined. The junction does not match germline at one end; this may be a read error.

The chain has TRBV20-1 and TRBJ1-1; tentatively, D is TRBD1 (5 bases). The sample in question was PBMCs from blood, obtained more than 4 days after vaccination. The TCR originated in a man aged 45-60 years who received an inactivated influenza vaccine. The CDR3 region is CSAQGPLNIEAFF. DNA of the CDR3: TGCAGTGCCCAGGGACCCTTGAACATTGAAGCTTTCTTT.